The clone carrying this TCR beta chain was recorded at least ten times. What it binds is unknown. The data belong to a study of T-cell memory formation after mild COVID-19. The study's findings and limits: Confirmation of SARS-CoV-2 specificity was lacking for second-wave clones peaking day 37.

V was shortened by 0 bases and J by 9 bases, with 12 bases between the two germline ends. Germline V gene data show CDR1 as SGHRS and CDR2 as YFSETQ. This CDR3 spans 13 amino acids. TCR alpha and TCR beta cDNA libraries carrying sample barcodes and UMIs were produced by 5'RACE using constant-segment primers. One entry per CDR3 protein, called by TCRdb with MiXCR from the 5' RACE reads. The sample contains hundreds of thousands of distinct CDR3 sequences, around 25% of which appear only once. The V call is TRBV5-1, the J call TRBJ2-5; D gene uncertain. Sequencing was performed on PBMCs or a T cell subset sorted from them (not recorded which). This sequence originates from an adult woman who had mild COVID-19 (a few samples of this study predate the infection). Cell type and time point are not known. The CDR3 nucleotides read TGCGCCAGCAGCTTGGACAGTACGAGAGCCCAGTACTTC. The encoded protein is CASSLDSTRAQYF.